Sequencing of this TCR beta chain was carried out in a study of cytomegalovirus exposure and HLA in healthy donors. Germline V gene sequence: CDR1 ENHRY, CDR2 SYGVKD. With 3 bases clipped from V and 3 bases from J, the junction kept 3 bases outside the gene matches. This CDR3 region has 16 residues. The PCR used 60 Vbeta and 13 Jbeta primers. Profiling relied on immunoSEQ multiplex PCR, and the TCRdb table lists in-frame clones only, not all of them. The table includes approximately 40,000 clones, about nine tenths detected once. The source is a woman in her 40s in good health and CMV-seropositive. The sequenced sample consisted of PBMCs. The J gene is TRBJ2-5, the V gene TRBV10-3; 14 bases map to TRBD2. CDR3 sequence: CAISDGGLAGEETQYF. CDR3 bases: TGTGCCATCAGTGATGGGGGACTAGCGGGGGAAGAGACCCAGTACTTC.